This entry lists 18 T cell receptor beta chains sequenced from one sample in a study of cytotoxic CD8 clonotypes in ibrutinib-treated CLL. Sequencing used immunoSEQ multiplex PCR; TCRdb keeps in-frame clones, though not all of them. The data hold about 270,000 clones, with approximately 76% observed a single time. The sample here was PBMCs, taken at disease progression, from a patient treated with ibrutinib. The receptor source for this set is a human donor with chronic lymphocytic leukemia.

The chain couples TRBV19 to TRBJ1-5; no firm D call. Deletions cut 1 base from V and 6 bases from J, with 16 bases between. CDR3 length: 16 residues. The germline V gene has CDR1 LNHDA and CDR2 SQIVND (reference sequence). This CDR3 is CASSIAVRGSGQPQHF. CDR3 DNA: TGTGCCAGTAGTATAGCGGTTCGGGGATCGGGTCAGCCCCAGCATTTT.

J is TRBJ1-6 and V is TRBV5-4; 9 bases are shared with TRBD1. Germline V CDR1 and CDR2: SGHNT, YYREEE (reference sequence). The V and J ends lost 3 bases and 10 bases, in that order; junction bases with no gene match: 8. This CDR3 has 15 residues. CDR3 nucleotides: TGTGCCAGCAGCTGGACAGGGGTTTCGGAATCACCCCTCCACTTT. This encodes CASSWTGVSESPLHF.

This chain links TRBV19 with TRBJ2-7; no clear D. Germline-derived CDR1 and CDR2 are LNHDA and SQIVND (reference sequence). V shed 7 bases and J shed 6 bases, with 16 bases lying between them. The CDR3 length is 13 residues. In DNA, the CDR3 is TGTGCCAGTACTCCGGACCTCGGCGGCGAGCAGTACTTC. Translated: CASTPDLGGEQYF.

The V call is TRBV28, the J call TRBJ1-5; D call uncertain. Between the trimmed V and J ends, which lost 5 bases and 5 bases, there was a span of 13 bases. The germline V gene encodes CDR1 MDHEN and CDR2 SYDVKM. This CDR3 is built from 14 residues. Here the CDR3 reads CASSLTRIDQPQHF. The CDR3 DNA sequence: TGTGCCAGCAGTCTGACTAGGATCGATCAGCCCCAGCATTTT.

V is TRBV5-4 and J is TRBJ2-3; 12 bases line up with TRBD2. CDR1 is SGHNT, CDR2 YYREEE, per germline (reference sequence). J was trimmed by 1 base and V by 7 bases; bases with no gene match: 7. This CDR3 is built from 16 residues. The CDR3 DNA follows: TGTGCCAGCTGGCTAGCGGGAGGGCCAGGCACAGATACGCAGTATTTT. Amino acid sequence: CASWLAGGPGTDTQYF.

The J gene is TRBJ1-2, the V gene TRBV15; D ambiguous. This CDR3 has 13 residues. The ends were cut back, 0 bases at V and 3 bases at J, with 5 bases in the middle. Germline CDR1 LNHNV, CDR2 YYDKDF (reference sequence). This CDR3 is CATSRDLHYGYTF. The CDR3 nucleotides are TGTGCCACCAGCAGAGACCTTCACTATGGCTACACCTTC. The full variable domain, with the rest looked up from reference TRBV15 and TRBJ1-2, is DAMVIQNPRYQVTQFGKPVTLSCSQTLNHNVMYWYQQKSSQAPKLLFHYYDKDFNNEADTPDNFQSRRPNTSFCFLDIRSPGLGDTAMYLCATSRDLHYGYTFGSGTRLTVV.

The CDR3 nucleotides are TGCGCCAGCAGCTTGGACGGGCAGGGAGCGACCGGGGAGCTGTTTTTT. This gives the protein CASSLDGQGATGELFF. The chain carries TRBV5-1 and TRBJ2-2, with D perhaps TRBD1 or TRBD2 (5 bases each). The CDR3 has 16 amino acids. The germline V gene has CDR1 SGHRS and CDR2 YFSETQ. V gave up 0 bases and J gave up 5 bases, with 14 bases separating them.

The rearrangement uses TRBV9 and TRBJ2-1; D may be TRBD2 (6 bases). The germline V gene has CDR1 SGDLS and CDR2 YYNGEE. V lost 0 bases and J 6 bases, leaving 13 bases between the germline ends. The CDR3 totals 15 residues. The CDR3 DNA reads TGTGCCAGCAGCGTAGGACTAGTCCCCGGCAATGAGCAGTTCTTC. Translation: CASSVGLVPGNEQFF.

This chain uses TRBV7-2 with TRBJ2-7; the match to TRBD1 covers 7 bases. The CDR3 sequence is 16 residues long. The V and J ends lost 5 bases and 3 bases, in that order; junction bases with no gene match: 13. Germline V gene data show CDR1 as SGHTA and CDR2 as FQGNSA. The CDR3 DNA reads as TGTGCCAGCAGCACAGACAGGGCCTCTTACTACTACGAGCAGTACTTC. It is translated as CASSTDRASYYYEQYF.

The J gene is TRBJ1-1, the V gene TRBV11-2; no clear D gene. Germline assignment: CDR1 SGHAT and CDR2 FQNNGV. The CDR3 loop spans 16 amino acids. V was pared by 1 base and J by 0 bases, with 12 bases between. For the CDR3, the DNA is TGTGCCAGCAGCTTAGTTGGTTTGTTAGTGAACACTGAAGCTTTCTTT. Its protein product is CASSLVGLLVNTEAFF.

The chain employs TRBV18 and TRBJ1-1, with D unresolved. The CDR3 is made up of 13 amino acids. The germline V gene encodes CDR1 KGHSH and CDR2 LQKENI. Trimming took 2 bases from V and 1 from J, leaving 5 bases between them. DNA of the CDR3: TGTGCCAGCTCACCAAAGAAGAACACTGAAGCTTTCTTT. Translation gives CASSPKKNTEAFF.

CDR3 loop: CASSLEGARYEQYF. The CDR3 coding sequence is TGTGCCAGCAGCTTAGAAGGGGCTCGCTACGAGCAGTACTTC. This rearrangement joins TRBV11-2 to TRBJ2-7, with D possibly matching TRBD1 (5 bases). CDR1 is SGHAT, CDR2 FQNNGV, per germline. With 0 bases removed from V and 3 bases from J, the gap between germline ends came to 9 bases. The CDR3 is 14 residues long.

This clone was detected a few times. V gene TRBV2 combines with J gene TRBJ2-7; 9 positions match TRBD1. The length of the CDR3 is 13 residues. The germline V gene has CDR1 SNHLY and CDR2 FYNNEI. The trim removed 10 bases at V and 2 bases at J, leaving 6 bases unmatched. The CDR3 coding sequence is TGTGCCACTAAACGGGACAGGGCCTACGAGCAGTACTTC. Protein product: CATKRDRAYEQYF. Combining the CDR3 with reference TRBV2 and TRBJ2-7 gives the whole variable domain EPEVTQTPSHQVTQMGQEVILRCVPISNHLYFYWYRQILGQKVEFLVSFYNNEISEKSEIFDDQFSVERPDGSNFTLKIRSTKLEDSAMYFCATKRDRAYEQYFGPGTRLTVT.

CDR3: CASRVVGETQYF. The CDR3 region has the DNA TGTGCCAGCAGGGTAGTGGGAGAGACCCAGTACTTC. The V call is TRBV2, the J call TRBJ2-5, with unresolved D. The V gene's germline CDR1 is SNHLY and CDR2 FYNNEI. This CDR3 region has 12 residues. V lost 6 bases, J lost 4 bases, and 9 bases lay in between.

The gene calls are TRBV5-1 and TRBJ1-1; TRBD1 is a possible D gene (6 bases). The CDR3 totals 15 residues. The germline V and J ends were trimmed by 1 base and 6 bases, with 16 bases remaining between them. Germline-derived CDR1 and CDR2 are SGHRS and YFSETQ. Here the CDR3 DNA reads TGCGCCAGCAGCTTGATTGGGGGCGACGCGGCTGAAGCTTTCTTT. This encodes CASSLIGGDAAEAFF.

The genes are TRBV25-1 and TRBJ2-7, with TRBD2 matching 13 bases. Trimming took 5 bases from V and 6 from J; bases not matched to a gene: 16. CDR3 length: 18 amino acids. Germline V lookup: CDR1 MGHDK, CDR2 SYGVNS. CDR3 sequence: CASSPTTTTSGRLLEQYF. The CDR3 nucleotides are TGTGCCAGCAGTCCCACAACGACGACTAGCGGGAGGCTCCTCGAGCAGTACTTC.

This sequence joins TRBV10-3 and TRBJ1-4; unclear D gene. Between the trimmed V and J ends, which lost 6 bases and 4 bases, there was a span of 12 bases. This CDR3 comprises 14 residues. Germline CDR1 is ENHRY and CDR2 is SYGVKD. The CDR3 loop is CAISGRKDNEKLFF. CDR3 coding DNA: TGTGCCATCAGCGGACGGAAGGATAATGAAAAACTGTTTTTT.

The chain combines TRBV5-6 with TRBJ1-2; 8 bases are a match to TRBD1. Germline V gene sequence: CDR1 SGHDT, CDR2 YYEEEE. After removal of 4 bases from V and 2 bases from J, the junction contained 7 bases not matched to a gene. This CDR3 comprises 15 residues. The CDR3 loop reads CASSPTGATNYGYTF. The CDR3, as DNA: TGTGCCAGCAGCCCGACAGGGGCTACAAACTATGGCTACACCTTC.